One sample yielded the 4 T cell receptor beta chains listed below, sequenced in a study of cytomegalovirus exposure and HLA in healthy donors (dated by TCRdb to the late 2010s). The library was built by means of the immunoSEQ multiplex PCR assay. For the multiplex PCR, a mixture combining 60 forward primers for TCR Vbeta segments and 13 reverse primers for TCR Jbeta segments was used. TCRdb retrieved this table from immuneACCESS and kept in-frame rearrangements only. Not all clones are present; in checked studies, unresolved V genes account for under half, and no reason is known for the remainder. The sample's table lists a count of some 150,000 clones. The ten biggest clones cover approximately 2.5% of the sample. Sequenced material: PBMCs. The receptors shown here come from a middle-aged man in good health and CMV-seronegative.

The rearrangement uses TRBV29-1 and TRBJ2-2; weak D call: TRBD2 (6 bases). The V gene lost 7 bases and the J gene lost 7 bases, with 16 bases spanning the gap. From germline, CDR1 is SQVTM and CDR2 ANQGSEA. This CDR3 has 13 residues. In DNA, the CDR3 is TGCAGCGCCGGGGGTTGGGCCCACGGGGAGCTGTTTTTT. This encodes CSAGGWAHGELFF.

The chain combines TRBV27 with TRBJ1-1; TRBD1 matches at 7 bases. The CDR3 loop spans 13 amino acids. Germline CDR1 reads MNHEY; CDR2 reads SMNVEV (reference sequence). Trimming at V came to 2 bases and at J to 7 bases, leaving 4 bases not matched to a gene. The CDR3 nucleotides are TGTGCCAGCAGTTTACCGCGACAGGGTGAAGCTTTCTTT. This gives the protein CASSLPRQGEAFF.

The genes are TRBV23-1 and TRBJ1-5, with TRBD1 as a possible D gene (6 bases). TRBV23-1 is reported as an ORF; its role is uncertain. V was clipped by 4 bases and J by 6 bases, with 10 bases between them. This CDR3 is 13 amino acids long. This CDR3 reads CASSRLRGQPQHF. The DNA of the CDR3 is TGCGCCAGCAGTCGACTCAGGGGTCAGCCCCAGCATTTT.

V usage is TRBV5-1 and J usage is TRBJ2-1; 11 positions agree with TRBD2. V shed 4 bases and J 7 bases; nucleotides not matched to a gene: 13. The germline V gene encodes CDR1 SGHRS and CDR2 YFSETQ. The CDR3 is 17 residues long. Here the CDR3 DNA reads TGCGCCAGCAGCCCCTTTTTAGCGGGGGGGTCTTCGAATGAGCAGTTCTTC. Translated: CASSPFLAGGSSNEQFF.